This TCR beta chain was captured in a study of T cells in Graves' hyperthyroidism and ophthalmopathy. The wider study: Peripheral blood was collected at initial diagnosis, before any treatment.

Study results and caveats: Ophthalmopathy was told apart from stable hyperthyroidism by a 13 V-J model. Ophthalmopathy was predicted by the model a median of about six months ahead of onset.

The CDR3 extends over 15 amino acids. Germline assignment: CDR1 SGHVS and CDR2 FNYEAQ. Deletions cut 5 bases from V and 9 bases from J, with 20 bases between. RNA transcripts provided the source from which TCR beta CDR3 regions were amplified. Researchers ran a first-round RT-PCR on the TCR CDR3 using the HTBI primer set. TCRdb reanalysed the multiplex PCR reads using MiXCR and keeps one entry per CDR3 protein. The sample carries hundreds of thousands of distinct CDR3 sequences, roughly a sixth recorded once. Each ophthalmopathy patient scored at least 3 on the Clinical Activity Score and at least 4 on NOSPECS grade, with duration under 3 months. This clonotype has a count of ten or more. Its target is not known.

The chain employs TRBV7-6 and TRBJ2-1, with D possibly matching TRBD1 (7 bases). Sequenced sample: blood. This sequence was found in a woman in her thirties or forties with Graves' ophthalmopathy. For the CDR3, the DNA is TGTGCCAGCAGCCCCAGGGGGGCATTCGGAGGTGAGCAGTTCTTC. Its translation: CASSPRGAFGGEQFF. Full variable domain (outside the CDR3, taken from reference TRBV7-6 and TRBJ2-1): GAGVSQSPRYKVTKRGQDVALRCDPISGHVSLYWYRQALGQGPEFLTYFNYEAQQDKSGLPNDRFSAERPEGSISTLTIQRTEQRDSAMYRCASSPRGAFGGEQFFGPGTRLTVL.